This T cell receptor (beta chain) was recovered during a study of T cell changes during pregnancy in multiple sclerosis. This clone was detected once. The CDR3 is 14 residues long. Germline CDR1 and CDR2: SGHDT and YYEEEE. Losses at the gene ends were 3 bases for V and 4 bases for J; bases not matched to a gene: 4. Measured with immunoSEQ multiplex PCR; TCRdb has only the in-frame clones, and not every one. Of 33,000 or so clones listed, roughly nine tenths are singletons. The receptor comes from a female donor in good health, enrolled as a control in a pregnancy study. The chain joins TRBV5-6 to TRBJ1-1; 9 bases align to TRBD1. Sequenced material: CD8+ T cells from peripheral blood mononuclear cells, taken in the second trimester of pregnancy. The DNA of the CDR3 is TGTGCCAGCAGCTCCGGGACAGGGCTCACTGAAGCTTTCTTT. This codes for CASSSGTGLTEAFF.